This TCR beta chain was sequenced for a study of cytomegalovirus exposure and HLA in healthy donors (dated by TCRdb to between 2016 and 2019). Background on the whole study: An earlier analysis of approximately 550 of the donors reported more than 250 Gb of sequence data and some 120 million unique TCR beta sequences from about 200 million T cells. Genome-wide SNP genotypes for about 65% of the roughly 670 donors were used in a later genetic analysis, which treated that subset as a discovery cohort. Because of strong linkage in the cohort, a few DR-DQ haplotypes were treated as single units for association and clustering. Using immunosequencing, the study profiled T cell repertoires from about 620 subjects and related those repertoires to cytomegalovirus serostatus. Along with the approximately 700-subject first cohort, a separate validation cohort of more than 90 different subjects was used. Donor age, sex, ethnicity and CMV serostatus were compiled together with the repertoire data. The study was designed to test whether signatures of past pathogen exposure could be identified by cataloging public T cell receptors. Around 320 gigabases of sequencing data and tens of millions of unique TCR sequences were included in an early release covering roughly 600 HLA-typed donors. Typing coverage differed by locus: A, B, C, DRB1 and DQB1 were typed in roughly 620-630 donors, DQA1 in about 500, DPA1 in 600 to 610, and DPB1 in 450 to 480. Among the approximately 400 genotyped donors, around 81% belonged to the genetic ancestry cluster associated with self-reported Caucasian donors. High-throughput TCR immunosequencing, statistical association of individual TCRs with disease status, and machine learning were combined to predict cytomegalovirus infection status. Both class I and class II loci were covered by HLA typing, at four-digit resolution. In a later analysis, previously published TCR beta repertoires from several hundred donors were re-analyzed and high-resolution HLA genotyping was added so that TCR occurrence patterns could be studied. Among a few hundred genotyped donors of the cohort, an average of around 240,000 unique TCR beta nucleotide sequences were sequenced per donor, around 20% of them non-productive. Rather than drawing on any new phenotypic data, the later analysis identified candidate immune exposures from TCR beta sequences and the way those sequences occurred across donors. To decide whether each TCR beta V gene segment behaved as functional or pseudogenic, an earlier analysis of several hundred of the donors relied on high-throughput TCR beta sequencing. Every discovery cohort repertoire had been produced on one sequencing platform.

Counted from cysteine to phenylalanine, this CDR3 has 14 amino acids. Only CDR3 DNA remains: 42 bases, in frame from the first base. V drops 5 bases and J drops 3 bases, leaving 11 bases in between. CDR1 and CDR2 are drawn from the germline V gene: SGHTA, FQGNSA. In total, roughly 710 healthy bone marrow donors made up the cohort. All cohort members were sampled while nominally healthy, although unrecorded immune exposures were likely present. The donor was CMV seronegative and was included in the group of several hundred seronegative cohort members. A peripheral blood sample was collected from each donor, and TCR beta sequencing was performed on peripheral blood mononuclear cells. Genomic DNA extraction from the blood cell samples was performed with the Qiagen DNeasy Blood Extraction Kit. The protocol used for the library was the immunoSEQ multiplex PCR assay. The multiplex PCR relied on a mix of 60 forward primers for TCR Vbeta segments and 13 reverse primers for TCR Jbeta segments. The CDR3 region of rearranged TCR beta genes was amplified from genomic DNA with a multiplex PCR assay. On the Illumina HiSeq System, the amplified TCR beta libraries were sequenced as 87-base-pair reads. Concerning the study's data processing: Across the 500 to 850 repertoires, a later analysis counted roughly 77 million unique TCR beta chains, 9.5 million to 12 million of which were shared by at least two donors. Raw reads were error-corrected and collapsed into unique sequences by a nearest-neighbor algorithm in which closely related sequences were merged to remove PCR and sequencing errors. V, D and J gene segments were assigned by aligning CDR3 sequences to IMGT reference sequences. Each retained sequence needed at least a six-nucleotide match to both a V gene segment and a J gene segment. Rearrangements were classified as productive when the CDR3 lacked stop codons and remained in frame with V and J, and all other rearrangements were classified as non-productive. CDR3 was defined by IMGT convention, running from the second conserved V-encoded cysteine to the conserved J-encoded phenylalanine. In an earlier analysis of 587 of the donors, sequences lacking an unambiguous match to a single V gene segment were excluded. An earlier analysis of about 600 of the donors called V segments functional above 56.7% productive rearrangements and segregating when the between-donor standard deviation exceeded 5%. A statistical classification framework was built to diagnose cytomegalovirus status from the catalog of TCR beta chain sequences. In a later analysis, V and J genes were assigned by comparing TCR nucleotide sequences against IMGT/GENE-DB human TR gene sequences. Using the TCRdist pipeline, a later analysis assigned CDR3 sequences along with most-parsimonious VDJ recombination scenarios. In a later analysis, each TCR beta chain was defined by its CDR3 amino acid sequence together with its V-gene family, and reads lacking a unique V-gene family were excluded. To address suspected cross-contamination and a sequencing artifact, a later analysis removed several hundred highly shared, low-generation-probability nucleotide sequences. A later analysis calculated a clonal expansion index for each public chain from normalized within-repertoire ranks of inferred template counts. In a later analysis, generation probabilities were computed with a VDJ recombination model fitted to out-of-frame rearrangements, and the resulting probabilities were checked against IGoR. In a later analysis, hypergeometric tests were used to score TCR-TCR, TCR-HLA and TCR-CMV co-occurrence, with a repertoire-size bias correction applied to TCR pairs. To estimate false discovery rates, a later analysis permuted the HLA or CMV assignments 20 times. In a later analysis, co-occurring TCRs were grouped with DBSCAN, and TCRdist sequence similarity was added when clustering was performed within HLA-allele-positive subsets. Repertoires with fewer than 30,000 or more than 120,000 public chains, plus five repertoires with anomalous nucleotide sharing, were excluded from co-occurrence clustering. Drawn from immuneACCESS, this table holds only the in-frame rearrangements with V and J called that TCRdb kept. Clones are partly lost; checked studies trace under half to an unresolved V gene and leave the rest unexplained. V, J and clone size derive from that table, while D and trimming were established from the DNA sequence. For this sample there are fewer than 120,000 clones; around three quarters appear just once. 1% to 1.5% of the sample is taken by the ten largest.

What the work shows at the level of the full study, not this receptor alone: Presence/absence analyses assumed roughly uniform sequencing depth across donors, an assumption that may not hold. In vitro tests confirmed that a few of the cytomegalovirus-associated TCR beta chains recognize cytomegalovirus antigens. A later analysis reported that several top co-occurrence clusters appeared linked to parvovirus B19, influenza, CMV and Epstein-Barr virus. In a later analysis, TCR association rates were found to vary across HLA loci, with the most associated TCRs seen for DRB1 alleles and the fewest for HLA-C alleles. A total of 150 to 200 TCR beta chains were listed by the study as associated with cytomegalovirus. Only TCR beta chains were sequenced in this cohort, and the absence of alpha or paired-chain data limited detectable features. Compared with equally common non-associated chains, HLA-associated TCR beta chains in a later analysis were more clonally expanded and had lower generation probabilities. A later analysis associated about 17,000 TCR beta sequences with specific HLA alleles at a false discovery rate of 0.05. A later genetic analysis associated a missense DCLRE1C variant with V-gene and J-gene trimming of TCR beta chains, and an independent cohort replicated the association. In both the original and validation cohorts, the classifier was reported to diagnose cytomegalovirus status with high specificity and sensitivity. The authors suggested that the approach could potentially be generalized to other disease states and immunological phenotypes. A cluster of highly shared sequence variants was judged likely to represent a technical artifact of the sequencing pipeline. The earlier analysis of approximately 560 of the donors excluded some 15 rarely observed V segments, including chromosome 9 orphons, because counts were too low. HLA typing was unavailable for some donors at each locus, so association tests used only the typed subset. CMV serostatus was the only immune exposure information available for the cohort. Strong co-occurrence of HLA alleles, especially DR and DQ, made assigning TCR associations to individual alleles difficult. Correlated functional status among segregating V segments might reflect linkage disequilibrium, but an unknown experimental factor could not be ruled out. In a later analysis, most CMV-associated TCR beta chains were found to appear HLA-restricted, with HLA associations seemingly driven largely by CMV exposure. A further reported finding was that TCR beta sequences accurately predicted the HLA-A and HLA-B alleles for most subjects in the first cohort. In an earlier analysis of about 550 of the donors, most TCR beta V segments were observed in productive rearrangements about 90% or about 30% of the time, broadly matching IMGT annotations. According to a later genetic analysis, donors in an Asian-associated ancestry cluster had fewer N-insertions in productive TCRs than the approximately 650-donor mean. Some IMGT-functional V segments, including TRBV6-2 and TRBV6-3, could not be distinguished by the 87-base-pair reads and were therefore excluded. Most TCR sequences were observed very rarely across donors, whereas some public TCRs were present in many individuals.

As for this clone: This receptor's antigen is unknown. No per-base quality is available; no much larger clone lies one base away.

Source material: PBMCs. The origin of this receptor is a woman younger than 45 in good health and CMV-seronegative. The chain employs TRBV7-2 and TRBJ1-5; the D gene is possibly TRBD1, with 5 bases matching. The nucleotide sequence is given as TGTGCCAGCAGCCAGGGCGGTTTCAATCAGCCCCAGCATTTT. It encodes CASSQGGFNQPQHF.